These 28 T cell receptor beta chains were sequenced from one sample in a study of blood T cell repertoires in COVID-19 (TCRdb year 2020). To prepare the library, the immunoSEQ multiplex PCR assay was applied. TCRdb holds this immuneACCESS table with in-frame rearrangements only. Some clones are missing; in checked studies, unresolved V genes explain under half, and the rest has no known cause. Here the sample has some 250,000 clones; about 86% occur a single time. The ten largest account for 8.6% of the sample. The sequenced sample was peripheral blood. The receptors here all came from a man in his forties or fifties with active or convalescent COVID-19.

The chain employs TRBV2 and TRBJ2-3; no reliable D call. This CDR3 comprises 12 residues. Germline CDR1 is SNHLY and CDR2 is FYNNEI. V gave up 3 bases and J gave up 13 bases, with 14 bases separating them. As DNA, the CDR3 is TGTGCCAGCAGTGACGGCGGCGGTCGGGAGTATTTT. It yields the protein CASSDGGGREYF.

This clone was observed once. The gene calls are TRBV29-1 and TRBJ2-2; 11 bases are a match to TRBD1. The germline CDR1 and CDR2 sequences are SQVTM and ANQGSEA. The V segment lost 6 bases and the J segment 4 bases; nucleotides outside the gene matches: 4. This CDR3 has 14 amino acids. Written as DNA, the CDR3 is TGCAGCGTCTCGGACAGGGGGCGCACCGGGGAGCTGTTTTTT. Translated: CSVSDRGRTGELFF.

The gene calls are TRBV13 and TRBJ2-4; maybe TRBD2 (5 bases). The germline V gene has CDR1 PRHDT and CDR2 FYEKMQ (reference sequence). V lost 0 bases and J 7 bases, leaving 7 bases between the germline ends. The CDR3 contains 13 residues. The chain's CDR3 is CASSLGRGNIQYF. DNA for the CDR3: TGTGCCAGCAGCTTAGGCCGCGGGAACATTCAGTACTTC.

The gene calls are TRBV5-1 and TRBJ2-7; possible D gene TRBD1, 5 bases. V was clipped by 0 bases and J by 0 bases, with 16 bases between them. The germline V gene encodes CDR1 SGHRS and CDR2 YFSETQ. The CDR3 contains 17 residues. For the CDR3, the DNA is TGCGCCAGCAGCTTGGTTGACACGACAGTTAGCTCCTACGAGCAGTACTTC. It yields the protein CASSLVDTTVSSYEQYF.

This clone was seen a handful of times. This chain connects TRBV25-1 to TRBJ1-2, with 9 bases matching TRBD1. From germline, CDR1 is MGHDK and CDR2 SYGVNS. V shed 5 bases and J 5 bases; nucleotides not matched to a gene: 15. The CDR3 runs 17 residues. DNA for the CDR3: TGTGCCAGCAGTAAAGGGACAGGGATTATGTTATCATATGGCTACACCTTC. Protein sequence: CASSKGTGIMLSYGYTF.

The rearrangement links TRBV7-3 to TRBJ1-2; 7 bases match TRBD1. The V gene end was trimmed by 5 bases and the J gene end by 7 bases; junction bases not matched to a gene: 13. There are 15 residues in the CDR3. Per the germline V gene, CDR1 is SGHTA and CDR2 is FQGTGA. The CDR3: CASSRTTTGIGGYTF. The CDR3 bases are TGTGCCAGCAGCCGGACTACGACAGGGATTGGTGGCTACACCTTC.

CDR3 coding DNA: TGTGCCAGCAGTTTCGGGCTAGCAGGGGGAGATACGCAGTATTTT. Translating gives CASSFGLAGGDTQYF. The chain links TRBV27 to TRBJ2-3, with 7 bases identical to TRBD1. CDR1 is MNHEY, CDR2 SMNVEV, per germline (reference sequence). CDR3 length: 15 residues. Germline trimming cut 3 bases from V and 5 bases from J; bases unmatched to any gene: 8.

This chain links TRBV4-2 with TRBJ1-6; TRBD1 aligns across 7 bases. This CDR3 contains 14 residues. The V and J ends lost 1 base and 9 bases, in that order; junction bases with no gene match: 3. Germline V gives CDR1 LGHNA, CDR2 YNFKEQ. The CDR3 reads CASSQGQGASPLHF. The CDR3 DNA sequence: TGTGCCAGCAGCCAAGGACAGGGTGCTTCACCCCTCCACTTT.

This chain links TRBV5-4 with TRBJ2-2, with 7 nucleotides matching TRBD2. Germline V CDR1 and CDR2: SGHNT, YYREEE (reference sequence). The CDR3 totals 15 residues. V was pared by 4 bases and J by 3 bases, with 6 bases of the junction left unmatched. CDR3 coding DNA: TGTGCCAGCAGCAAGACTAGCTCGGACACCGGGGAGCTGTTTTTT. This gives the protein CASSKTSSDTGELFF.

The genes are TRBV30 and TRBJ1-6; D call uncertain. Trimming cost V 5 bases and J 6 bases, with 20 bases left between them. CDR1 GTSNPN and CDR2 SVGIG come from the germline V gene (reference sequence). The CDR3 length is 16 residues. The CDR3 is CAWGSRAGSGNSPLHF. The CDR3 nucleotides are TGTGCCTGGGGGAGCCGAGCGGGGTCTGGTAATTCACCCCTCCACTTT.

V gene TRBV27 combines with J gene TRBJ1-6; the D gene is possibly TRBD1 (5 bases). Germline V gene lookup returns CDR1 MNHEY and CDR2 SMNVEV (reference sequence). This CDR3 contains 15 residues. The V and J ends lost 6 bases and 9 bases respectively, with 18 bases between them. DNA of the CDR3: TGTGCCAGCAGGACCGTAACAGGTAGGAGTTCACCCCTCCACTTT. Translating it yields CASRTVTGRSSPLHF.

The chain combines TRBV19 with TRBJ2-3; 8 bases are a match to TRBD1. V shed 3 bases and J 0 bases; nucleotides not matched to a gene: 8. CDR3 size: 17 residues. Germline loops: CDR1 LNHDA, CDR2 SQIVND (reference sequence). CDR3 in DNA: TGTGCCAGTAGTATCGTTCTCTGGGACAGGAGCACAGATACGCAGTATTTT. Its translation: CASSIVLWDRSTDTQYF.

J is TRBJ2-5 and V is TRBV7-2; 15 bases map to TRBD2. In germline, CDR1 is SGHTA, CDR2 FQGNSA. V lost 0 bases, J lost 3 bases, and 5 bases stayed unmatched. There are 18 residues in the CDR3. The CDR3 DNA reads TGTGCCAGCAGCTTAGCGAGGACTAGCGGGGGGGTAGAAGAGACCCAGTACTTC. Translating gives CASSLARTSGGVEETQYF.

The genes are TRBV2 and TRBJ1-5, with 7 bases lining up with TRBD1. Germline loops: CDR1 SNHLY, CDR2 FYNNEI. The CDR3 is made up of 14 amino acids. The junction had 5 bases not matched to a gene; V was cut back by 6 bases and J by 3 bases. The DNA for the CDR3 is TGTGCCAGCAGCCAACAGGGGTCCAATCAGCCCCAGCATTTT. As protein: CASSQQGSNQPQHF.

V is TRBV7-6 and J is TRBJ2-7; 10 bases are a match to TRBD1. V was clipped by 0 bases and J by 3 bases; unmatched bases: 8. This CDR3 has 17 residues. Germline-derived CDR1 and CDR2 are SGHVS and FNYEAQ. The DNA of the CDR3 is TGTGCCAGCAGCTTAGCTTCTGGGGACAGGGGTAGCTACGAGCAGTACTTC. Amino acids: CASSLASGDRGSYEQYF.

The rearrangement uses TRBV11-2 and TRBJ2-5; D call uncertain. Looked up from germline, CDR1 is SGHAT and CDR2 is FQNNGV. V was trimmed by 5 bases and J by 4 bases, leaving 11 bases between them. CDR3 length equals 13 residues. CDR3 nucleotides: TGTGCCAGCAGCGTGGAGCTAGTAGAGACCCAGTACTTC. Encoded protein: CASSVELVETQYF.

The V and J genes are TRBV20-1 and TRBJ1-3, with D possibly matching TRBD1 (6 bases). CDR1 and CDR2 from the germline V gene are DFQATT and SNEGSKA (reference sequence). The CDR3 sequence is 14 residues long. V was cut by 3 bases and J by 1 base, with 10 bases left in between. CDR3 in DNA: TGCAGTGCTAGTTTCAGGGGTTCTGGAAACACCATATATTTT. Encoded protein: CSASFRGSGNTIYF.

V gene TRBV7-2 combines with J gene TRBJ1-6; a possible D gene is TRBD1 (5 bases). Deletions cut 1 base from V and 7 bases from J, with 8 bases between. Germline CDR1 SGHTA, CDR2 FQGNSA. This CDR3 spans 14 amino acids. Written as DNA, the CDR3 is TGTGCCAGCAGCTTAGGCGACAGAAATTCACCCCTCCACTTT. Residues: CASSLGDRNSPLHF.

The V call is TRBV7-8, the J call TRBJ1-4, with a weak D call TRBD1 (5 bases). V gave up 5 bases and J gave up 7 bases, with 23 bases separating them. The CDR3 runs to 17 residues. Germline CDR1 and CDR2: SGHVS and FQNEAQ. The CDR3 is CASSRSNIPTGGEKLFF. The CDR3 bases are TGTGCCAGCAGCCGTTCGAACATCCCGACCGGGGGTGAAAAACTGTTTTTT.

This chain connects TRBV5-1 to TRBJ2-7, with 7 bases that match TRBD1. The CDR3 has 14 residues. CDR1 SGHRS and CDR2 YFSETQ come from the germline V gene. The junction had 11 bases not matched to a gene; V was cut back by 7 bases and J by 4 bases. In DNA, the CDR3 is TGCGCCAGCTACTCCGGGACAGTGCGTTACGAGCAGTACTTC. It is translated as CASYSGTVRYEQYF.

This chain uses TRBV5-1 with TRBJ2-7; 10 positions match TRBD2. The V and J ends lost 2 bases and 2 bases, in that order; junction bases with no gene match: 7. This CDR3 contains 16 residues. Germline loops: CDR1 SGHRS, CDR2 YFSETQ. The CDR3 is CASSFLAGATPYEQYF. CDR3 bases: TGCGCCAGCAGCTTCCTAGCGGGGGCCACCCCCTACGAGCAGTACTTC.

CDR3 coding DNA: TGTGCCAGCAGTTCGGGATTGAGCTCTGGGGCCAACGTCCTGACTTTC. The encoded protein is CASSSGLSSGANVLTF. The V gene is TRBV6-5, the J gene TRBJ2-6; D possibly corresponds to TRBD2 (5 bases). Germline loops: CDR1 MNHEY, CDR2 SVGAGI. The CDR3 runs to 16 residues. The V end was cut by 4 bases, the J end by 0 bases, with 10 bases between.

This clone was seen more than once but under ten times. The rearrangement uses TRBV5-1 and TRBJ1-1, with D tentatively TRBD1 (6 bases). The CDR3 loop spans 14 amino acids. The germline V gene encodes CDR1 SGHRS and CDR2 YFSETQ. Trimming took 5 bases from V and 3 from J, leaving 14 bases between them. DNA for the CDR3: TGCGCCAGCAGAGCGACAGGAGAACACACTGAAGCTTTCTTT. Amino acids: CASRATGEHTEAFF.

The chain is built from TRBV5-1 and TRBJ2-3; 10 positions match TRBD2. V was clipped by 6 bases and J by 5 bases; unmatched bases: 9. Per the germline V gene, CDR1 is SGHRS and CDR2 is YFSETQ. CDR3 length: 15 amino acids. CDR3 in DNA: TGCGCCAGCACCCGGGGAGCGGGAGGGGAAGATACGCAGTATTTT. Translating gives CASTRGAGGEDTQYF.

The chain uses TRBV3-1 (or the pseudogene TRBV3-2) and TRBJ2-4, with 13 bases identical to TRBD2. Germline trimming cut 0 bases from V and 0 bases from J; bases unmatched to any gene: 14. The CDR3 spans 22 residues. Germline V lookup: CDR1 LGHDT, CDR2 YNNKEL (reference sequence). CDR3 DNA sequence: TGTGCCAGCAGCCAAGAGAGGACGGAACTAGCGGGAGGGGGATTAGCCAAAAACATTCAGTACTTC. Its protein product is CASSQERTELAGGGLAKNIQYF.

The chain's CDR3 is CASSKVCGQVYGYTF. The CDR3 DNA follows: TGTGCCAGCAGCAAAGTTTGTGGGCAGGTCTATGGCTACACCTTC. The chain joins TRBV21-1 to TRBJ1-2; the table gives TRBD1 as D, unverified against the DNA. TRBV21-1 counts as a pseudogene. The length of the CDR3 is 15 residues.

The chain couples TRBV30 to TRBJ1-1; no reliable D call. The CDR3 is 13 residues long. CDR1 and CDR2 (germline): GTSNPN, SVGIG (reference sequence). Trimming removed 5 bases at V and 4 bases at J, with 14 bases between. CDR3 protein: CAWSLPGGTEAFF. The CDR3 bases are TGTGCCTGGTCACTCCCGGGAGGCACTGAAGCTTTCTTT.

The chain employs TRBV5-1 and TRBJ1-6; D is uncertain. The CDR3 is 17 amino acids. Germline values: CDR1 SGHRS, CDR2 YFSETQ. Trimming took 2 bases from V and 0 from J, leaving 12 bases between them. The chain's CDR3 is CASSFSDGSSYNSPLHF. CDR3 sequence (DNA): TGCGCCAGCAGCTTCTCCGATGGGAGCTCCTATAATTCACCCCTCCACTTT.